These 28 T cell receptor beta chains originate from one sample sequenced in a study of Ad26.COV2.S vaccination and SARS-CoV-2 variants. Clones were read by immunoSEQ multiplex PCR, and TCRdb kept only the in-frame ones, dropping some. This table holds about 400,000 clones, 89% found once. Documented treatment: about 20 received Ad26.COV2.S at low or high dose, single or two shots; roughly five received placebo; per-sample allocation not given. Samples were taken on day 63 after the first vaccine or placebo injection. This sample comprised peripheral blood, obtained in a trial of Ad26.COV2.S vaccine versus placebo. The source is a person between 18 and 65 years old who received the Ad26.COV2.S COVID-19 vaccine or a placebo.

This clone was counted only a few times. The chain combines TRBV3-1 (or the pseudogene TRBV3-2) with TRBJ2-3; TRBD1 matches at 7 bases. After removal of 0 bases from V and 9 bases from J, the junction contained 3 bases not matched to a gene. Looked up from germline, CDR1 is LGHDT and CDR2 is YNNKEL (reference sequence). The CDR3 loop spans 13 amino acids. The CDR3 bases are TGTGCCAGCAGCCAAGATGACAGGGCCACGCAGTATTTT. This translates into CASSQDDRATQYF.

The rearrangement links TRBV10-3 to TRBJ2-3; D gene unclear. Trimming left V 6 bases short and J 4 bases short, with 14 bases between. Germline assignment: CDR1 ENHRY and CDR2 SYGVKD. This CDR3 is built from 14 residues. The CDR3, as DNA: TGTGCCATCAGAGCGACTCCTGAATCAGATACGCAGTATTTT. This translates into CAIRATPESDTQYF.

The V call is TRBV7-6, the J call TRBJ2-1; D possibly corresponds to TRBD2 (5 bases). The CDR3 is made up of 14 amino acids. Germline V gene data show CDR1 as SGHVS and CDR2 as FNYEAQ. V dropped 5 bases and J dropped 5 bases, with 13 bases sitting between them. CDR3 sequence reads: CASSGPGSNNEQFF. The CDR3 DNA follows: TGTGCCAGCAGCGGGCCGGGGTCCAACAATGAGCAGTTCTTC.

CDR3 bases: TGTGCCAGCAGCTTAGGCGTTGGAACGGGGGCGAAAACTGAAGCTTTCTTT. Its translation: CASSLGVGTGAKTEAFF. V and J are TRBV7-9 and TRBJ1-1, with D perhaps matching TRBD1 (6 bases). V was pared by 1 base and J by 5 bases, with 20 bases between. Looked up from germline, CDR1 is SEHNR and CDR2 is FQNEAQ (reference sequence). The CDR3 spans 17 residues.

CDR3 bases: TGTGCCAGCTCATTAAACGCGGGAACCCAAGAGACCCAGTACTTC. Translated, it gives CASSLNAGTQETQYF. The chain uses TRBV18 and TRBJ2-5, with D perhaps matching TRBD2 (6 bases). Trimming removed 5 bases from V and 1 base from J, with 14 bases in between. CDR1 is KGHSH, CDR2 LQKENI, per germline. The length of the CDR3 is 15 residues.

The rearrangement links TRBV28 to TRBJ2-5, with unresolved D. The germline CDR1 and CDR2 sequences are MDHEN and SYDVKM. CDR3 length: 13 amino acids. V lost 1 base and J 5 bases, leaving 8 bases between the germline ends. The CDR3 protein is CASSLYTQETQYF. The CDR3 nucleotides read TGTGCCAGCAGTTTATACACGCAGGAGACCCAGTACTTC.

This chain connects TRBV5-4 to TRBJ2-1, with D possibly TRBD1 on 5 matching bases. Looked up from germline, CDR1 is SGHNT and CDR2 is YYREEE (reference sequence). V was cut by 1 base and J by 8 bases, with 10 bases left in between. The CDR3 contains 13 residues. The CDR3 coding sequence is TGTGCCAGCAGCTTGCAGGGTCGCGATGAGCAGTTCTTC. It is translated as CASSLQGRDEQFF.

CDR3 in amino acids: CASSYGLAEQFF. The CDR3 DNA sequence: TGTGCCAGCAGTTACGGACTAGCGGAGCAGTTCTTC. This rearrangement joins TRBV6-5 to TRBJ2-1; 9 bases align to TRBD2. Germline V gene lookup returns CDR1 MNHEY and CDR2 SVGAGI. The CDR3 totals 12 residues. V shed 2 bases, J shed 10 bases, and the junction held 0 bases outside the gene matches.

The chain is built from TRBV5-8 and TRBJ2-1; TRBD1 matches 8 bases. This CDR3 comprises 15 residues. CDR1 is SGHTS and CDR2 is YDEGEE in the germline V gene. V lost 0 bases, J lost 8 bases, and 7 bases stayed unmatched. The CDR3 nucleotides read TGTGCCAGCAGCTTGGGTCAGGGGGCGCCGGATGAGCAGTTCTTC. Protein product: CASSLGQGAPDEQFF.

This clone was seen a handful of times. As DNA, the CDR3 is TGTGCCACCTCTTACGGGACGGCAAACCAAGAGACCCAGTACTTC. It is translated as CATSYGTANQETQYF. The genes are TRBV15 and TRBJ2-5, with D perhaps TRBD1 or TRBD2 (5 bases each). The length of the CDR3 is 15 residues. Per the germline V gene, CDR1 is LNHNV and CDR2 is YYDKDF (reference sequence). Trimming removed 8 bases at V and 0 bases at J, with 16 bases between.

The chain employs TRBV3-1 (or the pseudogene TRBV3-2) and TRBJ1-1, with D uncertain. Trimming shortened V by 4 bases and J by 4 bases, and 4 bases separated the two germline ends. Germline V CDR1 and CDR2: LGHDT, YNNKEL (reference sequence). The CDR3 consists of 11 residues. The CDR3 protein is CASSLATEAFF. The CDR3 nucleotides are TGTGCCAGCAGCCTGGCCACTGAAGCTTTCTTT.

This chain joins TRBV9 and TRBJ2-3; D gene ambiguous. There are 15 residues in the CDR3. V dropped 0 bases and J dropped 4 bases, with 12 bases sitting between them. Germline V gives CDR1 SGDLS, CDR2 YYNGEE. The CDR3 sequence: CASSVGTKAPDTQYF. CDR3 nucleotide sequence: TGTGCCAGCAGCGTAGGAACGAAAGCCCCAGATACGCAGTATTTT.

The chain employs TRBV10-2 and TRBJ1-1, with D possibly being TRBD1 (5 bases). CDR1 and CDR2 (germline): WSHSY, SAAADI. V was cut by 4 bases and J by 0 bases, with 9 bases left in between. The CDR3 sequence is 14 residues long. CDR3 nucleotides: TGCGCCAGCAGTGGGATACAGGTGAACACTGAAGCTTTCTTT. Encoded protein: CASSGIQVNTEAFF.

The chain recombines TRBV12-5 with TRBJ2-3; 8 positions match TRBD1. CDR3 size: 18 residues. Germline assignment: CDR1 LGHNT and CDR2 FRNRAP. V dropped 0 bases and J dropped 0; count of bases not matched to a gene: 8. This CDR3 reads CASGLVRMGQESTDTQYF. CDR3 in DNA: TGTGCTAGTGGTTTGGTACGCATGGGACAGGAAAGCACAGATACGCAGTATTTT.

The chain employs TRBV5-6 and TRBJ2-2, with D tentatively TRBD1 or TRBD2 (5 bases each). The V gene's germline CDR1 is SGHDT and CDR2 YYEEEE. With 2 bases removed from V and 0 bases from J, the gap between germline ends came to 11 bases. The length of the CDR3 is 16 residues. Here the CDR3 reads CASSLSGGPNTGELFF. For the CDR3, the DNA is TGTGCCAGCAGCTTATCTGGGGGTCCGAACACCGGGGAGCTGTTTTTT.

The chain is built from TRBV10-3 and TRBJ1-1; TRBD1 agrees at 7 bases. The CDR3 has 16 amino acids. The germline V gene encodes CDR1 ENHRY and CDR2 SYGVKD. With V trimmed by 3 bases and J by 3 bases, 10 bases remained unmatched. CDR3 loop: CAISDYSGGVDTEAFF. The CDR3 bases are TGTGCCATCAGTGATTATTCAGGGGGAGTCGACACTGAAGCTTTCTTT.

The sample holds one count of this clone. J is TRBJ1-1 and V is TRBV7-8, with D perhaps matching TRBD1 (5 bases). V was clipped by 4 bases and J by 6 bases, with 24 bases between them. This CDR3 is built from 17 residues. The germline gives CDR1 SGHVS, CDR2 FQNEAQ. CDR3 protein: CASSSGSGQGSYAEAFF. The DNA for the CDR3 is TGTGCCAGCAGCTCAGGATCGGGGCAGGGATCATACGCTGAAGCTTTCTTT.

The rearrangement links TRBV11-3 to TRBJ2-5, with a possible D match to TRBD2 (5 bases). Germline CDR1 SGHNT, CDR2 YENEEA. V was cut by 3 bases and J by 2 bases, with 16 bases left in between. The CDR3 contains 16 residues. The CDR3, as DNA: TGTGCCAGCAGCTTTTGGGATAGCGCCGCACAAGAGACCCAGTACTTC. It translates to CASSFWDSAAQETQYF.

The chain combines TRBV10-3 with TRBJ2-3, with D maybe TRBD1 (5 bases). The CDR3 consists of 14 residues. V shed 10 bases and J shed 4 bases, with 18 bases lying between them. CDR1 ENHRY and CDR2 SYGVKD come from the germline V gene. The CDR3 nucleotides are TGTGCCACCTTGGACACCCCGAGCCCAGATACGCAGTATTTT. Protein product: CATLDTPSPDTQYF.

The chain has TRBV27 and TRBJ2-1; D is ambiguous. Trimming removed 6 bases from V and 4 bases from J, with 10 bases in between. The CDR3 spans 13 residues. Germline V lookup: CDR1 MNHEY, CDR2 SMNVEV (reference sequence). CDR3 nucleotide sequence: TGTGCCAGCAGCCTTAATTTTTACAATGAGCAGTTCTTC. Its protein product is CASSLNFYNEQFF.

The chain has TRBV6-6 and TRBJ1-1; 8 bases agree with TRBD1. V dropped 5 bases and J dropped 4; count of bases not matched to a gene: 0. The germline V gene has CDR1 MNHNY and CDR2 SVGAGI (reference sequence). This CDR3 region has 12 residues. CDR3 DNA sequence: TGTGCCAGCAGTACAGGGGGCACTGAAGCTTTCTTT. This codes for CASSTGGTEAFF.

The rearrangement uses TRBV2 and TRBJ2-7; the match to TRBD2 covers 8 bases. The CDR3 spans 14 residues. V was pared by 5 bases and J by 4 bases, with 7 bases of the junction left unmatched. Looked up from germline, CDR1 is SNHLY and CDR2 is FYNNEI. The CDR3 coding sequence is TGTGCCAGCAGTACTAGCGGACAACTTTACGAGCAGTACTTC. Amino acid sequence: CASSTSGQLYEQYF.

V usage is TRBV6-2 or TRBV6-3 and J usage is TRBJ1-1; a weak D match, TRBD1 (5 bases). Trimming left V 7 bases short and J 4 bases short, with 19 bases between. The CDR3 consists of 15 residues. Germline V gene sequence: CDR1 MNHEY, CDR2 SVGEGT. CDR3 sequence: CASTPGGSRATEAFF. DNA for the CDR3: TGTGCCAGCACCCCTGGGGGGTCGAGGGCCACTGAAGCTTTCTTT.

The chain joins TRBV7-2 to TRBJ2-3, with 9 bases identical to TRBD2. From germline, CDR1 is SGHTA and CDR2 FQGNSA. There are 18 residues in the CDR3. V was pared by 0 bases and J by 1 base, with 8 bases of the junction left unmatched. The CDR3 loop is CASSLARGSGRRTDTQYF. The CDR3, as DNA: TGTGCCAGCAGCTTAGCGCGCGGTAGCGGGAGACGCACAGATACGCAGTATTTT.

The DNA of the CDR3 is TGCGCCAGCAGCCAAGTGGTGACGGGACAGAACTACGAGCAGTACTTC. Protein sequence: CASSQVVTGQNYEQYF. The chain couples TRBV4-1 to TRBJ2-7, with TRBD1 matching 7 bases. Germline-derived CDR1 and CDR2 are MGHRA and YSYEKL. The CDR3 is 16 residues long. V lost 1 base and J lost 3; bases outside the gene matches: 9.

The CDR3: CASSGRTGGLDSPLHF. As DNA, the CDR3 is TGTGCCAGCAGTGGCCGGACAGGGGGCCTCGATTCACCCCTCCACTTT. The genes are TRBV6-1 and TRBJ1-6, with 11 bases that match TRBD1. Germline V CDR1 and CDR2: MNHNS, SASEGT. The CDR3 extends over 16 amino acids. The V segment lost 4 bases and the J segment 8 bases; nucleotides outside the gene matches: 7.

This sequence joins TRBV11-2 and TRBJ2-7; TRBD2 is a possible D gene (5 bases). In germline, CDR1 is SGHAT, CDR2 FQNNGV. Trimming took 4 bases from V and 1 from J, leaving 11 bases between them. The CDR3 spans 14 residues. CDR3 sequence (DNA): TGTGCCAGCAGCTCCCGGACTGGTTCCTACGAGCAGTACTTC. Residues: CASSSRTGSYEQYF.

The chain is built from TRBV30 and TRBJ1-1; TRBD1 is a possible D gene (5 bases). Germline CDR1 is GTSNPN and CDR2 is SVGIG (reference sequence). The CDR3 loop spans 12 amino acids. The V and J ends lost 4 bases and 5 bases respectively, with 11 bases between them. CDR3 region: CAWTGAGTEAFF. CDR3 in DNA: TGTGCCTGGACCGGGGCGGGTACTGAAGCTTTCTTT.